This T cell receptor beta chain came from a study of blood T cell repertoires in COVID-19. Turning to the study itself: From T cells, B-cell-depleted T cells, or PBMCs came the material, which was cDNA or gDNA.

Germline V gives CDR1 LGHNA, CDR2 YSLEER. This CDR3 comprises 15 residues. V lost 4 bases, J lost 2 bases, and 2 bases stayed unmatched. TCRdb's copy holds only in-frame clones and misses some; the assay was immunoSEQ multiplex PCR. The data show about 110,000 clones, with about three quarters seen just once and about 4.5% held by the top ten. The sample comprised peripheral blood. The chain has TRBV4-3 and TRBJ2-1; 10 bases align to TRBD1. The TCR comes from a human donor in a cohort sampled during active or convalescent COVID-19. CDR3 amino acids: CASSLDRGAYNEQFF. The DNA for the CDR3 is TGCGCCAGCAGCCTGGACAGGGGGGCCTACAATGAGCAGTTCTTC.